In this sample, the clone carrying this T cell receptor beta chain turned up a few times. The target antigen is unknown. TCR beta libraries were built from RNA through three nested multiplex PCR rounds using modified ARM-PCR. TCRB-specific cDNA synthesis used 0.45 to 0.5 ug of total RNA. TCRdb recomputed calls from the multiplex PCR reads with MiXCR, one row per CDR3 protein. In the table there are 12,000 to 15,000 distinct CDR3 sequences, under 85% of which are singletons. These data are taken from a study of tumor-infiltrating lymphocytes in glioblastoma multiforme. The study's findings and limits: Detected clone frequencies may not reflect cell counts, being RNA-based. Only one glioblastoma patient had TCR and mutation analysis. Functional subtype sorting of these T cells was not performed.

The CDR3 has 14 residues. Germline CDR1 and CDR2: KGHSH and LQKENI. The V end was cut by 3 bases, the J end by 6 bases, with 12 bases between. This clonotype was sampled from a male donor with glioblastoma. Sequenced sample: brain tumor tissue. This chain connects TRBV18 to TRBJ2-1; D gene uncertain. The DNA for the CDR3 is TGTGCCAGCTCACCCGAGTGGGCCGCCAATGAGCAGTTCTTC. This translates into CASSPEWAANEQFF. Looking up the rest from reference TRBV18 and TRBJ2-1 gives the full variable domain: NAGVMQNPRHLVRRRGQEARLRCSPMKGHSHVYWYRQLPEEGLKFMVYLQKENIIDESGMPKERFSAEFPKEGPSILRIQQVVRGDSAAYFCASSPEWAANEQFFGPGTRLTVL.